This TCR beta chain was captured in a study of blood T cell repertoires in COVID-19. As for the study in general: Samples of COVID-19 (acute and convalescent) were obtained from the United States, Italy and Spain.

Sequencing was performed with immunoSEQ multiplex PCR; in TCRdb, only in-frame clones are kept and a portion is missing. The sample records about 330,000 clones, more than 75% being singletons. Adults between roughly 18 and 89 years of age took part from under 30 US areas. Each participant's cohort was designated according to participant-reported clinical history. Before being deemed recovered, Cohort 3 donors had two negative PCRs, clearance, or symptom resolution. Germline assignment: CDR1 MNHEY and CDR2 SVGAGI. With V trimmed by 4 bases and J by 6 bases, 9 bases remained unmatched. The CDR3 covers 14 residues.

The sample taken for sequencing was PBMCs or T cells enriched from blood (not recorded which). The clonotype originates from a woman aged 25-40 years who had recovered from COVID-19. The rearrangement joins TRBV6-5 to TRBJ2-7; 7 bases agree with TRBD1. As DNA, the CDR3 is TGTGCCAGCAGTTGGACAGGCCCTTCGTCCGAGCAGTACTTC. Translation gives CASSWTGPSSEQYF.